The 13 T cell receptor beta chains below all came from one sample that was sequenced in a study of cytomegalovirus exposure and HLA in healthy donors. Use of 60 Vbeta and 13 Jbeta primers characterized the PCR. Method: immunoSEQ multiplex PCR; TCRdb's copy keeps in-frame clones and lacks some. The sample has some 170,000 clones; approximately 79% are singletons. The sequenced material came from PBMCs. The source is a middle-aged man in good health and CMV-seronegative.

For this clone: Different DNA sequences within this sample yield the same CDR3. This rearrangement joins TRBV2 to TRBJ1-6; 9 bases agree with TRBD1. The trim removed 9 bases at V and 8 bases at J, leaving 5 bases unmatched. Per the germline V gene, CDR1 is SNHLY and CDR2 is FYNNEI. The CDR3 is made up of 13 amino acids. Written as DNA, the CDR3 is TGTGCCAGTTCGGGACAGGGTTATTCACCCCTCCACTTT. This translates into CASSGQGYSPLHF. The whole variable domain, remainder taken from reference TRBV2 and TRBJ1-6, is EPEVTQTPSHQVTQMGQEVILRCVPISNHLYFYWYRQILGQKVEFLVSFYNNEISEKSEIFDDQFSVERPDGSNFTLKIRSTKLEDSAMYFCASSGQGYSPLHFGNGTRLTVT.

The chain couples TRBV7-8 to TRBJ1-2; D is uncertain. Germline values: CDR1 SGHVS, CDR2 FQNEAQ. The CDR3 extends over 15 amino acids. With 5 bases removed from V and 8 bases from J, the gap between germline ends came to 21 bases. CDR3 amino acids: CASSILFSFGSGYTF. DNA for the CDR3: TGTGCCAGCAGCATACTCTTTTCCTTCGGGTCCGGCTACACCTTC.

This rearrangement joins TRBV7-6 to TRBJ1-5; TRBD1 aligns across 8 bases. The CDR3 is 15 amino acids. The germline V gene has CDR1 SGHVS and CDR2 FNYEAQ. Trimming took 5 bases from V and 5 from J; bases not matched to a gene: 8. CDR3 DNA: TGTGCCAGCAGCCATGGGACAGGAACCTATCAGCCCCAGCATTTT. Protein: CASSHGTGTYQPQHF.

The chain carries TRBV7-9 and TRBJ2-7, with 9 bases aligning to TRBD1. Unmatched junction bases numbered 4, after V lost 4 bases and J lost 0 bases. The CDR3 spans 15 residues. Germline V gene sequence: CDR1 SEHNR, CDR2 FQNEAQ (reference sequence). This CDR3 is CASSSGTGSSYEQYF. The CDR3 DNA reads TGTGCCAGCAGCTCGGGGACAGGGAGCTCCTACGAGCAGTACTTC.

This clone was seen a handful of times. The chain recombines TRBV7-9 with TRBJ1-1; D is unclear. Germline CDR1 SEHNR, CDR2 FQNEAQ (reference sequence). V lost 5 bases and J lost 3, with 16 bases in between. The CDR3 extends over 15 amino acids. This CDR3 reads CASSPPAGMDTEAFF. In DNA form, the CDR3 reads TGTGCCAGCAGCCCCCCGGCGGGAATGGACACTGAAGCTTTCTTT.

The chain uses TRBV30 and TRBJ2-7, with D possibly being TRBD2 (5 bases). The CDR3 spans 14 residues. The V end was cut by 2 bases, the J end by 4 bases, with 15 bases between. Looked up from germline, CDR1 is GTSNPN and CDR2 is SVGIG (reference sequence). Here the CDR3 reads CAWSLEGPGYEQYF. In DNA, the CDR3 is TGTGCCTGGAGTTTAGAGGGTCCGGGGTACGAGCAGTACTTC.

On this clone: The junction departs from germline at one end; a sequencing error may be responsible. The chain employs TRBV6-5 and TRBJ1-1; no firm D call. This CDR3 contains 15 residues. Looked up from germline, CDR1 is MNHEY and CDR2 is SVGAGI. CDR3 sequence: CASSAHRNKSPEALF. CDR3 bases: TGTGCCAGCAGTGCCCACAGAAACAAGTCCCCTGAAGCTCTCTTT.

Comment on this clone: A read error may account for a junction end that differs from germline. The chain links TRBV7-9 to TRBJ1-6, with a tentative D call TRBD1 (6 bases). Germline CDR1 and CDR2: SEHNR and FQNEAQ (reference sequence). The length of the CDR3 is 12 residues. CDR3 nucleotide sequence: TGTTCCAGCAGCTTACAGGGTTCACCCCTCCACTTT. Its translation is CSSSLQGSPLHF.

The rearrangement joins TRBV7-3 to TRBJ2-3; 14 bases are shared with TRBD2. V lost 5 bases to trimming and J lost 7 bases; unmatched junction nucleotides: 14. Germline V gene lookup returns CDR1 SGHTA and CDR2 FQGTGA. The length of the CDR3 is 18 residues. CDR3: CASSMTSGGANELNTQYF. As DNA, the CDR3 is TGTGCCAGCAGCATGACTAGCGGGGGGGCCAACGAACTAAATACGCAGTATTTT.

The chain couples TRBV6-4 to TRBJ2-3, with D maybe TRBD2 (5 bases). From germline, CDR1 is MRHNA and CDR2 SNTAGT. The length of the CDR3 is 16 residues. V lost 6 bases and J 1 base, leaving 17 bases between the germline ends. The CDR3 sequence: CASSADLGSGTDTQYF. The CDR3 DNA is TGTGCCAGCAGCGCAGATTTGGGGAGTGGCACAGATACGCAGTATTTT.

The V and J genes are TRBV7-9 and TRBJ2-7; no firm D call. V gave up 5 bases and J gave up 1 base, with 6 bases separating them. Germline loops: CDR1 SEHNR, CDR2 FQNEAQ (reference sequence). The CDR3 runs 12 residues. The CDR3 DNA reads TGTGCCAGCAGCGCTAGATCCTACGAGCAGTACTTC. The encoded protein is CASSARSYEQYF.

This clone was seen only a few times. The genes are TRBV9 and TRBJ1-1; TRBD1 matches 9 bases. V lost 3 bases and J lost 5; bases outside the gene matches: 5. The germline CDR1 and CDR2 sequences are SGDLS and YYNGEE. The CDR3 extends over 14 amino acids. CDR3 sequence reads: CASSGRTGETEAFF. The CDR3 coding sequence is TGTGCCAGCAGCGGAAGGACAGGGGAAACTGAAGCTTTCTTT. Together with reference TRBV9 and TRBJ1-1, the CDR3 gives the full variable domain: DSGVTQTPKHLITATGQRVTLRCSPRSGDLSVYWYQQSLDQGLQFLIQYYNGEERAKGNILERFSAQQFPDLHSELNLSSLELGDSALYFCASSGRTGETEAFFGQGTRLTVV.

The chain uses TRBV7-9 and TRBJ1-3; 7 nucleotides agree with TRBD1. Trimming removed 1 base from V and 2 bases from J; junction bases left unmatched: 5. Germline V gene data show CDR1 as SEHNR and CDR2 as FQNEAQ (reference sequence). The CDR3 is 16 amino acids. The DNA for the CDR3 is TGTGCCAGCAGCTTAGAGGAGGGGGCCCCTGGAAACACCATATATTTT. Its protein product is CASSLEEGAPGNTIYF. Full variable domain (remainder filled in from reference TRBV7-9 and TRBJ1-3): DTGVSQNPRHKITKRGQNVTFRCDPISEHNRLYWYRQTLGQGPEFLTYFQNEAQLEKSRLLSDRFSAERPKGSFSTLEIQRTEQGDSAMYLCASSLEEGAPGNTIYFGEGSWLTVV.